The 9 T cell receptor beta chains presented below share a single source sample, sequenced in a study of Tregs in tolerant kidney transplant recipients. TCRdb keeps only in-frame clones here, not all; method: immunoSEQ multiplex PCR. The sample table includes about 23,000 clones. Related graft donors supplied nonmyeloablative bone marrow transplants, and mixed chimerism was transient. This material consisted of CD4+ T cells from blood (PBMCs), taken 6 months after the transplant. Receptors were obtained from a human patient who received a combined kidney and bone marrow transplant. Some of the T cells might come from the graft donor.

Note on this clone: The CDR3 goes on 3 residues after the read ends, and that part is filled in from the germline J gene. The chain is built from TRBV19 and TRBJ2-2; the D gene is possibly TRBD2 (5 bases). This CDR3 contains 14 residues. V gave up 6 bases and J gave up 4 bases, with 12 bases separating them. Germline V gene sequence: CDR1 LNHDA, CDR2 SQIVND (reference sequence). The CDR3 sequence: CASSGTAGTGELFF. Incomplete CDR3 DNA: TGTGCCAGTAGCGGTACCGCGGGCACCGGGGAG.

Note on this clone: The read is 3 residues too short to cover the CDR3 end, so that end is filled in from the germline J gene. V and J are TRBV30 and TRBJ1-1, with D perhaps matching TRBD1 (6 bases). Germline CDR1 GTSNPN, CDR2 SVGIG (reference sequence). CDR3 length: 13 amino acids. V lost 4 bases, J lost 3 bases, and 12 bases lay in between. The DNA read from the CDR3 is TGTGCCTGGACACGACAGGTGTACACTGAA. This translates into CAWTRQVYTE. The whole CDR3 reads CAWTRQVYTEAFF.

With respect to this clone: The read halts 3 residues ahead of the CDR3 end, with the missing end drawn from the germline J gene. The chain is built from TRBV20-1 and TRBJ2-1, with D perhaps TRBD2 (5 bases). CDR1 is DFQATT and CDR2 is SNEGSKA in the germline V gene (reference sequence). The V gene lost 3 bases and the J gene lost 2 bases, with 11 bases spanning the gap. This CDR3 comprises 14 residues. The chain's CDR3 is CSARDFQTYNEQFF. CDR3 DNA, as far as it was read: TGCAGTGCTAGGGACTTTCAAACCTACAATGAG.

Notes on this clone: Sequencing ends 3 residues short of the CDR3 end; the germline J gene provides the rest. The V and J genes are TRBV3-1 (or the pseudogene TRBV3-2) and TRBJ2-7; D is undetermined. Germline V CDR1 and CDR2: LGHDT, YNNKEL (reference sequence). The CDR3 is made up of 14 amino acids. V lost 4 bases and J lost 4, with 14 bases in between. CDR3 DNA (partial): TGTGCCAGCAGCCCCTACCCGCCGTCGTACGAG. This encodes CASSPYPPSYE. The whole CDR3 region reads CASSPYPPSYEQYF.

About this clone itself: The CDR3 goes on 3 residues after the read ends, and that part is filled in from the germline J gene. The chain carries TRBV19 and TRBJ1-2; D might be TRBD1 (6 bases). Germline values: CDR1 LNHDA, CDR2 SQIVND (reference sequence). The CDR3 has 14 amino acids. V shed 5 bases and J shed 6 bases, with 16 bases lying between them. CDR3 bases read: TGTGCCAGTAGTGGACGCAGGGGTTTGGATGGC. It specifies CASSGRRGLDG. The CDR3, in full, reads CASSGRRGLDGYTF.

The covered CDR3 bases are TGCAGTGCTTCAACTCCCTCGACC. It specifies CSASTPST. The entire CDR3 sequence reads CSASTPSTQYF. V usage is TRBV20-1 and J usage is TRBJ2-5; D gene uncertain. The CDR3 end lies 3 residues beyond the end of the read and is filled in from the germline J gene. V was trimmed by 5 bases and J by 7 bases, leaving 11 bases between them. From germline, CDR1 is DFQATT and CDR2 SNEGSKA (reference sequence). CDR3 length: 11 amino acids.

Note on this clone: The observed sequence ends 3 residues before the CDR3 terminus, with the missing tail filled in from the germline J gene. This chain links TRBV7-2 with TRBJ1-5, with 7 bases identical to TRBD1. The CDR3 sequence is 14 residues long. Germline CDR1 SGHTA, CDR2 FQGNSA. V shed 1 base and J 7 bases; nucleotides not matched to a gene: 4. CDR3 region: CASSLGQGGQPQHF. The CDR3 bases that were read are TGTGCCAGCAGCTTAGGTCAGGGGGGACAGCCC. Full variable domain (rest looked up from reference TRBV7-2 and TRBJ1-5): GAGVSQSPSNKVTEKGKDVELRCDPISGHTALYWYRQSLGQGLEFLIYFQGNSAPDKSGLPSDRFSAERTGGSVSTLTIQRTQQEDSAVYLCASSLGQGGQPQHFGDGTRLSIL.

Remarks on this clone: Read data end 3 residues before the CDR3 end; the end is taken from the germline J gene. The V gene is TRBV5-1, the J gene TRBJ1-1; 9 bases match TRBD1. CDR3 size: 14 residues. Germline trimming cut 4 bases from V and 1 base from J; bases unmatched to any gene: 2. CDR1 is SGHRS, CDR2 YFSETQ, per germline. This chain's CDR3 is CASSGGQGNTEAFF. The sequenced part of the CDR3 DNA is TGCGCCAGCAGCGGGGGACAGGGGAACACTGAA.

Worth noting for this clone: With the read ending 3 residues before the CDR3 end, the germline J gene is used to fill in that end. V gene TRBV19 combines with J gene TRBJ2-7, with D perhaps TRBD1 or TRBD2 (6 bases each). Per the germline V gene, CDR1 is LNHDA and CDR2 is SQIVND (reference sequence). The CDR3 is 15 amino acids. Trimming left V 7 bases short and J 1 base short, with 17 bases between. The sequenced CDR3 bases are TGTGCCAGTACCGGGTCGCAGGGGAGGTCCTACGAG. Translated, it gives CASTGSQGRSYE. The whole CDR3 is CASTGSQGRSYEQYF.